A single T cell receptor beta chain is shown here with its context. Clones were sequenced by immunoSEQ multiplex PCR, and TCRdb holds only the in-frame ones, with some missing. The data contain 200,000 to 250,000 clones, roughly 94% of them singletons. This CDR3 comprises 13 residues. Per germline, CDR1 LGHDT and CDR2 YNNKEL (reference sequence). Trimming pared 4 bases from V and 6 bases from J, leaving 7 bases between. The data derive from a study of control samples from healthy donors and cancer patients. The source of this sequence is a man aged 50-59 years in good health. Sequenced: blood. This rearrangement joins TRBV3-1 (or the pseudogene TRBV3-2) to TRBJ1-6; D is ambiguous. The CDR3, as DNA: TGTGCCAGCAGCCCCTACGGTAATTCACCCCTCCACTTT. It specifies CASSPYGNSPLHF.